This T cell receptor (beta chain) was captured in a study of a mutant IDH1 vaccine in newly diagnosed glioma. On the study more broadly: Treated patients had a mean age of 40.4 years and a sex split that was around 60% male and roughly 40% female. Beforehand, treatment had been radiotherapy, temozolomide, or both; the majority received both.

CDR1 and CDR2 from the germline V gene are SGDLS and YYNGEE. This CDR3 has 15 amino acids. Trimming took off 2 bases at V and 6 bases at J, with 18 bases between the two ends. Profiled with immunoSEQ multiplex PCR; TCRdb holds only in-frame clones, not every one. This sample yields tens of thousands of clones, of which around four fifths are seen a single time; approximately 7.4% belongs to the top ten. Specified time point: baseline, week 1 (first vaccination visit). As for treatment: pre-vaccination baseline after standard-of-care therapy. The rearrangement uses TRBV9 and TRBJ2-7; D remains ambiguous. The sample here was PBMCs, taken from a glioma patient treated with radiotherapy, temozolomide or both. The receptor's source is a woman between 45 and 65 years old with glioma. The CDR3 nucleotides are TGTGCCAGCAGCGTCCGTGCGGAACCAACGGGCGAGCAGTACTTC. It is translated as CASSVRAEPTGEQYF. Together with reference TRBV9 and TRBJ2-7, the CDR3 gives the full variable domain: DSGVTQTPKHLITATGQRVTLRCSPRSGDLSVYWYQQSLDQGLQFLIQYYNGEERAKGNILERFSAQQFPDLHSELNLSSLELGDSALYFCASSVRAEPTGEQYFGPGTRLTVT.